Following are 19 T cell receptor beta chains from one sample sequenced in a study of molecular identifiers for immune sequencing clone quantification. TCRdb redid the calling of the PCR reads with MiXCR, one entry per CDR3 protein. The sample lists over 85,000 distinct CDR3 sequences; under 40% were seen once. Sequenced input: naive CD8+ T cells from blood, with Jurkat cell RNA spiked in. Subset meaning: FACS-sorted CD8+CD4-CCR7+CD45RA+ naive T cells. The receptors here all came from a human donor in good health. Some libraries in this study had Jurkat cell RNA spiked in.

Note on this clonotype: A clone one base away is much larger, so this may be a read error. The rearrangement joins TRBV7-8 to TRBJ2-7; TRBD1 matches 8 bases. This CDR3 spans 16 amino acids. CDR1 and CDR2 (germline): SGHVS, FQNEAQ. The CDR3 protein is CASSSGTGSRSYEQCF. The CDR3 DNA follows: TGTGCCAGCAGCTCCGGGACAGGTTCTCGAAGCTACGAGCAGTGCTTC.

Note on this clonotype: This may stem from a read error, because a much larger clone lies one nucleotide away. The conserved final phenylalanine or tryptophan is absent from the CDR3, which likely points to a read error. The rearrangement uses TRBV2 and TRBJ1-5; tentatively, D is TRBD1 (5 bases). The germline CDR1 and CDR2 sequences are SNHLY and FYNNEI. With 5 bases removed from V and 0 bases from J, the gap between germline ends came to 14 bases. The CDR3 sequence is 16 residues long. The CDR3 DNA sequence: TGTGCCAGCAGTCTCCGACAGATTCGTAGCAATCAGCCCCAGCATATT. Its protein product is CASSLRQIRSNQPQHI.

This clonotype was seen repeatedly, ten times or more. The V and J genes are TRBV28 and TRBJ2-2, with 12 bases identical to TRBD1. The CDR3 is 17 amino acids. CDR1 and CDR2 from the germline V gene are MDHEN and SYDVKM. With V trimmed by 6 bases and J by 3 bases, 8 bases remained unmatched. The CDR3 DNA follows: TGTGCCAGCAGCATCCGGGACAGGGGGCCTGACACCGGGGAGCTGTTTTTT. Translated, it gives CASSIRDRGPDTGELFF.

V gene TRBV7-9 combines with J gene TRBJ2-4; D is possibly TRBD1 (7 bases). V was pared by 0 bases and J by 0 bases, with 18 bases between. Per germline, CDR1 SEHNR and CDR2 FQNEAQ (reference sequence). The CDR3 totals 19 residues. The CDR3 bases are TGTGCCAGCAGCTTAGCGCAGGGGGACAAGGGACTAGCCAAAAACATTCAGTACTTC. This translates into CASSLAQGDKGLAKNIQYF. Full variable domain (missing parts from reference TRBV7-9 and TRBJ2-4): DTGVSQNPRHKITKRGQNVTFRCDPISEHNRLYWYRQTLGQGPEFLTYFQNEAQLEKSRLLSDRFSAERPKGSFSTLEIQRTEQGDSAMYLCASSLAQGDKGLAKNIQYFGAGTRLSVL.

V is TRBV23-1 and J is TRBJ2-7, with a weak D call TRBD2 (5 bases). TRBV23-1 is designated an ORF whose function remains uncertain. This CDR3 has 16 amino acids. V gave up 3 bases and J gave up 1 base, with 16 bases separating them. The CDR3 here is CASSHTPGTVSYEQYF. The CDR3 nucleotides are TGCGCCAGCAGTCATACACCGGGAACGGTATCCTACGAGCAGTACTTC.

In nucleotides, the CDR3 is TGTGCCAGCAGCGTAGTTAGCGGATCAGATACGCAGTATTTT. Translating gives CASSVVSGSDTQYF. This chain links TRBV9 with TRBJ2-3; TRBD2 might be the D (6 bases). CDR1 is SGDLS, CDR2 YYNGEE, per germline. Trimming shortened V by 0 bases and J by 4 bases, and 9 bases separated the two germline ends. The CDR3 loop spans 14 amino acids.

This clonotype was recorded once. A much bigger clone sits one base away, suggesting this may be a read error. Likely a read error: the CDR3 ends without its conserved phenylalanine or tryptophan. The chain is built from TRBV28 and TRBJ2-7; a weak D match, TRBD2 (5 bases). This CDR3 has 13 residues. The V end lost 2 bases, the J end lost 3 bases, and 8 bases lay between the germline ends. Germline V gives CDR1 MDHEN, CDR2 SYDVKM. The CDR3 region is CASSLPGSYEQYL. The CDR3, as DNA: TGTGCCAGCAGTTTACCGGGAAGCTACGAGCAGTACTTA.

V gene TRBV6-5 combines with J gene TRBJ2-3; 7 bases are a match to TRBD2. Germline V gene lookup returns CDR1 MNHEY and CDR2 SVGAGI. V gave up 5 bases and J gave up 2 bases; unmatched junction bases: 4. The length of the CDR3 is 14 residues. In DNA form, the CDR3 reads TGTGCCAGCAGTAGCCTAGCGGACACAGATACGCAGTATTTT. This codes for CASSSLADTDTQYF.

A few counts support this clonotype. The chain recombines TRBV7-9 with TRBJ2-3, with 7 bases lining up with TRBD2. The germline V gene has CDR1 SEHNR and CDR2 FQNEAQ (reference sequence). This CDR3 has 14 amino acids. Germline trimming cut 6 bases from V and 2 bases from J; bases unmatched to any gene: 5. CDR3 region: CASRYLADTDTQYF. CDR3 nucleotide sequence: TGTGCCAGCAGATACCTAGCGGACACAGATACGCAGTATTTT.

Notes on this clonotype: A much larger clone is a single base away; this may be a read error. The chain joins TRBV5-6 to TRBJ2-3; D is unclear. The CDR3 runs 14 residues. Germline V gene lookup returns CDR1 SGHDT and CDR2 YYEEEE. CDR3 residues: CAGSMSSSTDTQYF. CDR3 in DNA: TGTGCCGGCAGCATGAGCAGTAGCACAGATACGCAGTATTTT.

This clonotype has a single count. This chain connects TRBV7-8 to TRBJ2-7; 9 nucleotides line up with TRBD1. With V trimmed by 1 base and J by 4 bases, 5 bases remained unmatched. Germline CDR1 reads SGHVS; CDR2 reads FQNEAQ. The CDR3 sequence is 15 residues long. CDR3 in amino acids: CASSLGPGQGYEQYF. CDR3 bases: TGTGCCAGCAGCTTAGGTCCGGGACAGGGTTACGAGCAGTACTTC.

This chain joins TRBV28 and TRBJ2-3, with 12 bases fitting TRBD2. This CDR3 is 16 amino acids long. V shed 2 bases and J 6 bases; nucleotides not matched to a gene: 6. Germline V lookup: CDR1 MDHEN, CDR2 SYDVKM. The CDR3 DNA reads TGTGCCAGCAGTTTACTACGGACTAGCGGGATTGATACGCAGTATTTT. Its translation is CASSLLRTSGIDTQYF. Full variable domain (outside the CDR3, taken from reference TRBV28 and TRBJ2-3): DVKVTQSSRYLVKRTGEKVFLECVQDMDHENMFWYRQDPGLGLRLIYFSYDVKMKEKGDIPEGYSVSREKKERFSLILESASTNQTSMYLCASSLLRTSGIDTQYFGPGTRLTVL.

This clonotype was found a few times. This chain connects TRBV20-1 to TRBJ2-3, with a possible D match to TRBD2 (6 bases). Germline-derived CDR1 and CDR2 are DFQATT and SNEGSKA (reference sequence). There are 11 residues in the CDR3. V lost 5 bases and J 11 bases, leaving 14 bases between the germline ends. This chain's CDR3 is CSAPTSLEQYF. In DNA, the CDR3 is TGCAGTGCTCCCACTAGCCTTGAGCAGTATTTT.

This sequence joins TRBV7-8 and TRBJ2-7; possible D gene TRBD1, 5 bases. V shed 5 bases and J shed 2 bases, with 10 bases lying between them. The CDR3 has 13 amino acids. The germline V gene encodes CDR1 SGHVS and CDR2 FQNEAQ. The CDR3 nucleotides read TGTGCCAGCAGCCCGGACACCACCTACGAGCAGTACTTC. Translated, it gives CASSPDTTYEQYF.

Concerning this clonotype itself: At one end the junction does not follow the germline gene, possibly because of a read error. The chain uses TRBV9 and TRBJ1-5; TRBD1 is a possible D gene (6 bases). This CDR3 is built from 15 residues. The V gene's germline CDR1 is SGDLS and CDR2 YYNGEE. The CDR3 DNA follows: TGTGCCAGCAGCCGGAACCACAGGACAGATCAGCCCCGGCATTTT. It specifies CASSRNHRTDQPRHF. The full variable domain, rest sourced from reference TRBV9 and TRBJ1-5, is DSGVTQTPKHLITATGQRVTLRCSPRSGDLSVYWYQQSLDQGLQFLIQYYNGEERAKGNILERFSAQQFPDLHSELNLSSLELGDSALYFCASSRNHRTDQPRHFGDGTRLSIL.

As for this clonotype: A much larger clone differs from this one at a single base, so this may be a read error. The chain carries TRBV28 and TRBJ2-7; 8 bases line up with TRBD2. In germline, CDR1 is MDHEN, CDR2 SYDVKM. This CDR3 contains 15 residues. The CDR3 coding sequence is TGTGCCAGCAGCTTGGGTCACCGGGAGGGGTACGAGCAGTGCTTC. It is translated as CASSLGHREGYEQCF. Full variable domain (missing parts from reference TRBV28 and TRBJ2-7): DVKVTQSSRYLVKRTGEKVFLECVQDMDHENMFWYRQDPGLGLRLIYFSYDVKMKEKGDIPEGYSVSREKKERFSLILESASTNQTSMYLCASSLGHREGYEQCFGPGTRLTVT.

This clonotype was picked up a small number of times. The CDR3 DNA reads TGTGCCAGCAGCCTTCTCCTAAGCACAGATACGCAGTATTTT. Protein product: CASSLLLSTDTQYF. The rearrangement links TRBV28 to TRBJ2-3; D gene unclear. This CDR3 contains 14 residues. Deletions cut 6 bases from V and 0 bases from J, with 10 bases between. Germline assignment: CDR1 MDHEN and CDR2 SYDVKM. Full variable domain (outside the CDR3, taken from reference TRBV28 and TRBJ2-3): DVKVTQSSRYLVKRTGEKVFLECVQDMDHENMFWYRQDPGLGLRLIYFSYDVKMKEKGDIPEGYSVSREKKERFSLILESASTNQTSMYLCASSLLLSTDTQYFGPGTRLTVL.

The rearrangement uses TRBV15 and TRBJ2-2; tentative D call: TRBD2 (5 bases). This CDR3 has 16 amino acids. V gave up 5 bases and J gave up 0 bases, with 13 bases separating them. Germline V gene lookup returns CDR1 LNHNV and CDR2 YYDKDF (reference sequence). CDR3 bases: TGTGCCACCAGCTCAAACGGGGAAACGAACACCGGGGAGCTGTTTTTT. This translates into CATSSNGETNTGELFF. The full variable domain, completed using reference TRBV15 and TRBJ2-2, is DAMVIQNPRYQVTQFGKPVTLSCSQTLNHNVMYWYQQKSSQAPKLLFHYYDKDFNNEADTPDNFQSRRPNTSFCFLDIRSPGLGDTAMYLCATSSNGETNTGELFFGEGSRLTVL.

This clonotype was found a few times. This chain uses TRBV6-5 with TRBJ2-1; 8 nucleotides match TRBD1. The V segment lost 4 bases and the J segment 3 bases; nucleotides outside the gene matches: 5. Germline values: CDR1 MNHEY, CDR2 SVGAGI. There are 15 residues in the CDR3. The CDR3 sequence: CASSLDRGGYNEQFF. Written as DNA, the CDR3 is TGTGCCAGCAGTTTAGACAGGGGAGGCTACAATGAGCAGTTCTTC.